These T cell receptor beta chains were read from a single sample in a study of Ad26.COV2.S vaccination and SARS-CoV-2 variants. Some clones are missing from TCRdb's copy, which holds only in-frame ones; the method was immunoSEQ multiplex PCR. The sample lists 350,000 to 500,000 clones; 80% to 95% were seen once. This material consisted of peripheral blood, taken in a trial of Ad26.COV2.S vaccine versus placebo. Receptor source: a person between 18 and 59 years old who received the Ad26.COV2.S COVID-19 vaccine or a placebo. The CDR3 runs from the conserved cysteine through the conserved F or W. The order of the fields is clone size, J gene, D gene, V gene, CDR3 protein, CDR3 DNA. A D gene is named only where the DNA matches it firmly. Size tells how often a clone was seen (once, few, many) or the class of an expanded clone, and some rows leave it out.

NA	TRBJ2-7	NA	TRBV19	CASSITRDSYEQYF	TGTGCCAGTAGTATTACCCGGGACTCCTACGAGCAGTACTTC
NA	TRBJ1-2	NA	TRBV5-1	CASSVDSQNYGYTF	TGCGCCAGCAGCGTCGACAGCCAGAACTATGGCTACACCTTC
NA	TRBJ2-3	TRBD2	TRBV28	CASRPLGGGLSDTQYF	TGTGCCAGCAGGCCCCTTGGCGGGGGGCTCTCAGATACGCAGTATTTT
NA	TRBJ2-3	NA	TRBV27	CASSPPGLPAVDTQYF	TGTGCCAGCAGTCCTCCGGGACTCCCCGCAGTGGATACGCAGTATTTT
few	TRBJ2-7	TRBD1	TRBV7-9	CASSPLGGDRTTYEQYF	TGTGCCAGCAGCCCACTGGGCGGGGACAGGACGACCTACGAGCAGTACTTC
NA	TRBJ1-1	NA	TRBV7-2	CASSSQGGDTEAFF	TGTGCCAGCAGCTCCCAGGGAGGTGACACTGAAGCTTTCTTT
NA	TRBJ1-2	NA	TRBV4-1	CASSQSTIVYGYTF	TGCGCCAGCAGCCAAAGTACGATAGTCTATGGCTACACCTTC
NA	TRBJ2-7	NA	TRBV7-8	CASSSYQSYEQYF	TGTGCCAGCAGCTCGTACCAATCCTACGAGCAGTACTTC
once	TRBJ2-5	TRBD2	TRBV7-8	CASSLAGGGLAVQETQYF	TGTGCCAGCAGCTTAGCGGGTGGAGGGCTAGCGGTCCAAGAGACCCAGTACTTC
NA	TRBJ2-5	TRBD1	TRBV28	CASSSQGARWLETQYF	TGTGCCAGCAGTTCGCAGGGGGCGCGTTGGTTGGAGACCCAGTACTTC
NA	TRBJ2-1	TRBD1	TRBV15	CATSRFPSTGVEHNEQFF	TGTGCCACCAGCAGATTTCCCTCTACAGGGGTGGAACACAATGAGCAGTTCTTC
NA	TRBJ2-3	NA	TRBV5-8	CASSLGSRGGADTQYF	TGTGCCAGCAGCTTGGGAAGTAGGGGAGGCGCAGATACGCAGTATTTT
NA	TRBJ2-7	NA	TRBV6-1	CASSELGQPYEQYF	TGTGCCAGCAGTGAGTTAGGACAGCCGTACGAGCAGTACTTC
NA	TRBJ2-1	NA	TRBV6-6	CASKGGLALSYNEQFF	TGTGCCAGCAAGGGAGGTCTAGCGCTCTCCTACAATGAGCAGTTCTTC
NA	TRBJ1-5	NA	TRBV7-2	CASSLDRGGDQPQHF	TGTGCCAGCAGCTTAGATCGGGGAGGGGATCAGCCCCAGCATTTT
NA	TRBJ1-2	TRBD1	TRBV6-5	CASTASGTGGLIYTF	TGTGCCAGCACTGCCTCCGGGACAGGGGGTTTAATCTACACCTTC
NA	TRBJ2-1	TRBD1	TRBV27	CASSPGTETNEQFF	TGTGCCAGCAGTCCCGGGACAGAAACAAATGAGCAGTTCTTC
once	TRBJ1-1	NA	TRBV6-1	CASSEAGLGADTEAFF	TGTGCCAGCAGTGAAGCGGGGTTGGGGGCGGACACTGAAGCTTTCTTT
NA	TRBJ1-1	TRBD1	TRBV4-2	CASSLTGATEAFF	TGTGCCAGCAGCTTAACAGGGGCCACTGAAGCTTTCTTT
NA	TRBJ2-7	TRBD1	TRBV19	CASSISRTGHLPYEQYF	TGTGCCAGTAGTATATCCCGGACAGGCCATCTTCCCTACGAGCAGTACTTC
once	TRBJ2-7	NA	TRBV19	CASSARGTRGPYEQYF	TGTGCCAGTAGTGCACGCGGGACCCGGGGCCCCTACGAGCAGTACTTC
NA	TRBJ1-6	NA	TRBV4-3	CASTSSYNSPLHF	TGCGCCAGCACTAGCTCCTATAATTCACCCCTCCACTTT
NA	TRBJ1-1	TRBD1	TRBV28	CASSYNRGMNTEAFF	TGTGCCAGCAGCTACAACAGGGGGATGAACACTGAAGCTTTCTTT
NA	TRBJ2-1	NA	TRBV28	CASLTSSYNEQFF	TGTGCCAGTTTGACTAGCTCCTACAATGAGCAGTTCTTC
NA	TRBJ2-3	NA	TRBV27	CASSFLPRTDTQYF	TGTGCCAGCAGTTTCCTCCCCAGGACAGATACGCAGTATTTT
NA	TRBJ2-5	TRBD2	TRBV28	CASGTSGRSETQYF	TGTGCCAGTGGGACTAGCGGGAGATCGGAGACCCAGTACTTC
NA	TRBJ2-7	TRBD2	TRBV6-2/TRBV6-3	CASSYRREVPYEQYF	TGTGCCAGCAGTTACCGGCGGGAGGTCCCATACGAGCAGTACTTC
NA	TRBJ2-4	NA	TRBV6-2/TRBV6-3	CASSNDITPGHGGIQYF	TGTGCCAGCAGTAACGACATCACACCGGGACATGGAGGCATTCAGTACTTC
NA	TRBJ2-7	TRBD2	TRBV19	CASSSSGGSSYEQYF	TGTGCCAGTAGTAGTAGCGGGGGCAGCTCCTACGAGCAGTACTTC
NA	TRBJ2-7	NA	TRBV14	CASSPMGGSYEQYF	TGTGCCAGCAGCCCTATGGGGGGATCCTACGAGCAGTACTTC
NA	TRBJ1-1	TRBD1	TRBV28	CASSLLGSEGGEEAFF	TGTGCCAGCAGTTTATTGGGGTCCGAAGGGGGCGAGGAGGCTTTCTTT
once	TRBJ1-4	NA	TRBV4-1	CASSQTGQSTNEKLFF	TGCGCCAGCAGCCAAACCGGACAGTCAACTAATGAAAAACTGTTTTTT
NA	TRBJ2-7	NA	TRBV10-3	CAISEPGVGSYEQYF	TGTGCCATCAGTGAGCCCGGGGTTGGCTCCTACGAGCAGTACTTC
once	TRBJ2-2	NA	TRBV28	CASSLLAPNTGELFF	TGTGCCAGCAGTTTACTCGCCCCGAACACCGGGGAGCTGTTTTTT
NA	TRBJ2-2	TRBD1	TRBV19	CASSKNRGSGELFF	TGTGCCAGTAGTAAAAACAGGGGATCCGGGGAGCTGTTTTTT
NA	TRBJ2-4	NA	TRBV27	CASSHDKRNIQYF	TGTGCCAGCAGCCATGACAAGAGAAACATTCAGTACTTC
NA	TRBJ2-2	NA	TRBV5-1	CASSGRQSNTGELFF	TGCGCCAGCAGCGGGAGACAATCGAACACCGGGGAGCTGTTTTTT
NA	TRBJ2-7	TRBD2	TRBV15	CATSSQLAGEEEQYF	TGTGCCACCAGCTCCCAACTAGCGGGAGAGGAAGAGCAGTACTTC
NA	TRBJ2-1	NA	TRBV30	CAWSRSGNEQFF	TGTGCCTGGAGCAGATCTGGTAATGAGCAGTTCTTC
NA	TRBJ2-2	TRBD2	TRBV7-9	CASSPTSGTNTGELFF	TGTGCCAGCAGCCCCACTAGCGGGACCAACACCGGGGAGCTGTTTTTT
NA	TRBJ2-3	TRBD2	TRBV4-1	CASSLSIPSGSLDTQYF	TGCGCCAGCAGCCTATCAATTCCTAGCGGGAGTCTAGATACGCAGTATTTT
NA	TRBJ2-7	TRBD2	TRBV27	CASSPGLAAVYYEQYF	TGTGCCAGCAGTCCGGGACTAGCGGCAGTCTACTACGAGCAGTACTTC
NA	TRBJ2-1	TRBD2	TRBV27	CASSFIAGGPNNEQFF	TGTGCCAGCAGTTTCATAGCGGGAGGGCCTAACAATGAGCAGTTCTTC
NA	TRBJ2-2	NA	TRBV7-3	CASSFSGTGELFF	TGTGCCAGCAGCTTCTCCGGTACCGGGGAGCTGTTTTTT
few	TRBJ1-1	NA	TRBV7-3	CASSLAENTEAFF	TGTGCCAGCAGCTTAGCCGAGAACACTGAAGCTTTCTTT
NA	TRBJ1-1	NA	TRBV5-5	CASSFRGGTEAFF	TGTGCCAGCAGCTTCCGGGGGGGCACTGAAGCTTTCTTT
NA	TRBJ2-2	NA	TRBV6-2/TRBV6-3	CASSYSGGPGELFF	TGTGCCAGCAGTTACTCAGGGGGGCCCGGGGAGCTGTTTTTT
NA	TRBJ2-6	NA	TRBV9	CASSVVGVDPSGANVLTF	TGTGCCAGCAGCGTAGTGGGTGTGGATCCATCTGGGGCCAACGTCCTGACTTTC
NA	TRBJ2-7	TRBD2	TRBV18	CASSPLRTSSSYEQYF	TGTGCCAGCTCACCTCTTAGGACTAGCAGCTCCTACGAGCAGTACTTC
NA	TRBJ1-2	NA	TRBV13	CASSPGVGAGYGYTF	TGTGCCAGCAGCCCAGGGGTCGGGGCTGGCTATGGCTACACCTTC
NA	TRBJ2-3	NA	TRBV2	CASQQVSSTDTQYF	TGTGCCAGCCAACAGGTATCTAGCACAGATACGCAGTATTTT
NA	TRBJ2-5	NA	TRBV7-2	CASSLGQGLQETQYF	TGTGCCAGCAGCTTAGGACAGGGACTCCAAGAGACCCAGTACTTC
NA	TRBJ1-1	NA	TRBV28	CASSLTRPNTEAFF	TGTGCCAGCAGTTTAACCAGACCCAACACTGAAGCTTTCTTT
NA	TRBJ2-3	NA	TRBV4-3	CASSQGWEGDTQYF	TGCGCCAGCAGCCAAGGGTGGGAAGGAGATACGCAGTATTTT